The 20 T cell receptor beta chains presented below share a single source sample, sequenced in a study of T cell responses to AZD1222 COVID-19 vaccine. TCRdb's table, derived via immunoSEQ multiplex PCR, lists solely in-frame clones and lacks some. The sample records 78,000 or so clones, more than 70% being singletons. This specimen was peripheral blood, taken on day 0 of AZD1222 vaccination. The origin of the receptors is an adult in good health.

The V call is TRBV19, the J call TRBJ1-1; D is unresolved. The CDR3 covers 12 residues. CDR1 and CDR2 from the germline V gene are LNHDA and SQIVND (reference sequence). V was pared by 6 bases and J by 0 bases, with 5 bases between. The CDR3 DNA is TGTGCCAGTAGCCTCATGAACACTGAAGCTTTCTTT. It yields the protein CASSLMNTEAFF. The full variable domain, with the rest looked up from reference TRBV19 and TRBJ1-1, is DGGITQSPKYLFRKEGQNVTLSCEQNLNHDAMYWYRQDPGQGLRLIYYSQIVNDFQKGDIAEGYSVSREKKESFPLTVTSAQKNPTAFYLCASSLMNTEAFFGQGTRLTVV.

As to this clone: Other DNA sequences in the same sample also yield this CDR3. The J gene is TRBJ2-7, the V gene TRBV19; D gene ambiguous. This CDR3 is 12 amino acids long. V was pared by 3 bases and J by 2 bases, with 5 bases between. Germline CDR1 reads LNHDA; CDR2 reads SQIVND (reference sequence). The CDR3 sequence is CASSMGAYEQYF. CDR3 in DNA: TGTGCCAGTAGTATGGGCGCCTACGAGCAGTACTTC.

This clone has only a few counts. The chain is built from TRBV5-4 and TRBJ2-1; no definite D call. CDR1 is SGHNT, CDR2 YYREEE, per germline (reference sequence). The germline V and J ends were trimmed by 2 bases and 8 bases, with 14 bases remaining between them. The CDR3 is 14 amino acids. In DNA form, the CDR3 reads TGTGCCAGCAGCTTAACGTCCCCCTCGGATGAGCAGTTCTTC. Its translation is CASSLTSPSDEQFF.

The chain has TRBV7-2 and TRBJ1-1, with a weak D call TRBD1 (6 bases). Germline assignment: CDR1 SGHTA and CDR2 FQGNSA. V was cut by 8 bases and J by 1 base, with 11 bases left in between. The CDR3 has 13 residues. In nucleotides, the CDR3 is TGTGCCAGCTCCCGGACAGCGAACACTGAAGCTTTCTTT. This translates into CASSRTANTEAFF.

Judged by abundance, this clone is medium-sized. The chain recombines TRBV4-2 with TRBJ2-5; 9 positions agree with TRBD2. V lost 0 bases, J lost 4 bases, and 3 bases stayed unmatched. Germline V gene data show CDR1 as LGHNA and CDR2 as YNFKEQ. This CDR3 contains 15 residues. The CDR3 nucleotides are TGTGCCAGCAGCCAAGAGCGGGGGGGCCCAGAGACCCAGTACTTC. As protein: CASSQERGGPETQYF.

The chain joins TRBV9 to TRBJ2-3; no reliable D call. There are 14 residues in the CDR3. The V gene lost 0 bases and the J gene lost 0 bases, with 5 bases spanning the gap. In germline, CDR1 is SGDLS, CDR2 YYNGEE. This CDR3 reads CASSVADSTDTQYF. The CDR3 DNA sequence: TGTGCCAGCAGCGTAGCTGATAGCACAGATACGCAGTATTTT.

This sequence joins TRBV28 and TRBJ2-1; TRBD2 agrees at 10 bases. Germline CDR1 MDHEN, CDR2 SYDVKM. Trimming took 4 bases from V and 10 from J; bases not matched to a gene: 10. The CDR3 totals 15 residues. CDR3 amino acids: CASSSSGRVRREQFF. Written as DNA, the CDR3 is TGTGCCAGCAGTTCAAGCGGGAGGGTCAGGCGGGAGCAGTTCTTC.

The chain is built from TRBV10-1 and TRBJ2-5, with 8 bases that match TRBD1. This CDR3 has 14 amino acids. Germline V gene lookup returns CDR1 WNHNN and CDR2 SYGVQD (reference sequence). J gave up 3 bases and V 3 bases, and 3 bases lay outside the gene matches. CDR3 sequence (DNA): TGCGCCAGCAGTGACCCAGGGGGCGAAGAGACCCAGTACTTC. It is translated as CASSDPGGEETQYF.

The genes are TRBV7-3 and TRBJ2-1; the match to TRBD1 covers 10 bases. Per germline, CDR1 SGHTA and CDR2 FQGTGA. Trimming cost V 4 bases and J 4 bases; bases outside gene matches: 4. This CDR3 contains 15 residues. DNA for the CDR3: TGTGCCAGCAGCTCCCCGGGACAGGGGTACAATGAGCAGTTCTTC. It translates to CASSSPGQGYNEQFF. Full variable domain (remainder filled in from reference TRBV7-3 and TRBJ2-1): GAGVSQTPSNKVTEKGKYVELRCDPISGHTALYWYRQSLGQGPEFLIYFQGTGAADDSGLPNDRFFAVRPEGSVSTLKIQRTERGDSAVYLCASSSPGQGYNEQFFGPGTRLTVL.

The V call is TRBV15, the J call TRBJ2-1; 11 positions agree with TRBD2. The CDR3 is 18 amino acids. From germline, CDR1 is LNHNV and CDR2 YYDKDF (reference sequence). V shed 1 base and J 7 bases; nucleotides not matched to a gene: 12. This CDR3 reads CATSRGSGGARSRNEQFF. The DNA for the CDR3 is TGTGCCACCAGCAGAGGTAGCGGGGGGGCTCGCAGCCGGAATGAGCAGTTCTTC.

The rearrangement links TRBV29-1 to TRBJ1-1; D may be TRBD1 (6 bases). The germline V gene encodes CDR1 SQVTM and CDR2 ANQGSEA. The CDR3 covers 13 residues. V lost 6 bases, J lost 1 base, and 12 bases lay in between. For the CDR3, the DNA is TGCAGCGTAGCCGGGACACAGAACACTGAAGCTTTCTTT. Translating it yields CSVAGTQNTEAFF.

The rearrangement joins TRBV29-1 to TRBJ1-5, with 7 bases lining up with TRBD1. The CDR3 length is 14 residues. Germline CDR1 reads SQVTM; CDR2 reads ANQGSEA. V lost 0 bases and J lost 9; bases outside the gene matches: 8. CDR3 sequence (DNA): TGCAGCGTTGAAGAGGGCAGGGGGGTTGGGCCCCAGCATTTT. Encoded protein: CSVEEGRGVGPQHF.

The sample holds one count of this clone. The rearrangement uses TRBV15 and TRBJ2-7; D is unresolved. There are 13 residues in the CDR3. V was pared by 0 bases and J by 3 bases, with 6 bases between. Germline V lookup: CDR1 LNHNV, CDR2 YYDKDF (reference sequence). The DNA of the CDR3 is TGTGCCACCAGCAGAGACCTACTCTACGAGCAGTACTTC. Translating gives CATSRDLLYEQYF.

The chain is built from TRBV27 and TRBJ2-7; no firm D call. Germline lookup yields CDR1 MNHEY and CDR2 SMNVEV (reference sequence). V dropped 0 bases and J dropped 1 base, with 19 bases sitting between them. This CDR3 spans 18 amino acids. The CDR3 loop reads CASSLSDPGFAGSYEQYF. In nucleotides, the CDR3 is TGTGCCAGCAGTTTATCGGATCCCGGTTTTGCCGGGTCCTACGAGCAGTACTTC.

This chain's CDR3 is CATSSVDTQYF. The CDR3 DNA follows: TGTGCCACCTCATCCGTGGATACGCAGTATTTT. The V call is TRBV24-1, the J call TRBJ2-3; D call uncertain. Trimming took off 9 bases at V and 6 bases at J, with 9 bases between the two ends. Germline V lookup: CDR1 KGHDR, CDR2 SFDVKD. The CDR3 spans 11 residues.

The chain uses TRBV5-6 and TRBJ2-3; 8 positions match TRBD1. This CDR3 spans 16 amino acids. V was clipped by 0 bases and J by 4 bases; unmatched bases: 7. Germline V gives CDR1 SGHDT, CDR2 YYEEEE. The CDR3 DNA reads TGTGCCAGCAGCTTGGATCAGGGGGCTTGGGCAGATACGCAGTATTTT. The encoded protein is CASSLDQGAWADTQYF.

The V and J genes are TRBV29-1 and TRBJ1-5; D unclear. CDR1 and CDR2 from the germline V gene are SQVTM and ANQGSEA. CDR3 size: 12 residues. V lost 6 bases and J lost 4, with 10 bases in between. Written as DNA, the CDR3 is TGCAGCGTAGCCGACGGGAATCAGCCCCAGCATTTT. Translated, it gives CSVADGNQPQHF.

The rearrangement links TRBV28 to TRBJ2-1; no reliable D call. The CDR3 has 14 residues. Trimming took 6 bases from V and 5 from J, leaving 14 bases between them. The germline V gene has CDR1 MDHEN and CDR2 SYDVKM. The DNA for the CDR3 is TGTGCCAGCAGGGGTCCAGGCGCCAACAATGAGCAGTTCTTC. Translated, it gives CASRGPGANNEQFF.

The chain employs TRBV4-1 and TRBJ2-7; D is possibly TRBD1 (5 bases). The V end was cut by 1 base, the J end by 3 bases, with 10 bases between. Germline CDR1 MGHRA, CDR2 YSYEKL. The CDR3 sequence is 14 residues long. This CDR3 reads CASSQGSDSYEQYF. The CDR3 DNA is TGCGCCAGCAGCCAAGGCTCCGACAGCTACGAGCAGTACTTC.

The rearrangement links TRBV5-1 to TRBJ2-3; a weak D match, TRBD2 (6 bases). In germline, CDR1 is SGHRS, CDR2 YFSETQ. The CDR3 sequence is 14 residues long. Between the trimmed V and J ends, which lost 0 bases and 6 bases, there was a span of 11 bases. CDR3 DNA: TGCGCCAGCAGCTTGGGAATGCGGGACGATACGCAGTATTTT. Translated, it gives CASSLGMRDDTQYF.